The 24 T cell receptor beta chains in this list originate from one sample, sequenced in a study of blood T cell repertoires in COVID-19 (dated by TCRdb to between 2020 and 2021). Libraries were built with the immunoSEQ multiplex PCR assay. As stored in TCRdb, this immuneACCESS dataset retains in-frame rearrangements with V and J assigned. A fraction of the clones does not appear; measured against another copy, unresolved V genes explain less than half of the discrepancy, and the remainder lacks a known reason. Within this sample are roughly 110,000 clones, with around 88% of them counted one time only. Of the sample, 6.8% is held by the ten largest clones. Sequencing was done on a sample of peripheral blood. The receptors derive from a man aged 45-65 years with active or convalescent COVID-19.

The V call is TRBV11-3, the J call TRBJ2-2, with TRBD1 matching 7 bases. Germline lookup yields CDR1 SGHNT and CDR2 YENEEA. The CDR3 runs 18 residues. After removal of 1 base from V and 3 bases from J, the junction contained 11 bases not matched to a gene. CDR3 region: CASSLVRLTGTDTGELFF. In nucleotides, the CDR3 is TGTGCCAGCAGCTTAGTCCGTCTAACCGGGACAGACACCGGGGAGCTGTTTTTT.

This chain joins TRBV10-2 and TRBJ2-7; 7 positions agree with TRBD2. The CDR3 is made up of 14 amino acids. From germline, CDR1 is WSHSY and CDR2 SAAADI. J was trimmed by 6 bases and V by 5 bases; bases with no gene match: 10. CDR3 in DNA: TGCGCCAGCAGTCCCGGGCGGGAGAGGCCCGAGCAGTACTTC. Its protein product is CASSPGRERPEQYF.

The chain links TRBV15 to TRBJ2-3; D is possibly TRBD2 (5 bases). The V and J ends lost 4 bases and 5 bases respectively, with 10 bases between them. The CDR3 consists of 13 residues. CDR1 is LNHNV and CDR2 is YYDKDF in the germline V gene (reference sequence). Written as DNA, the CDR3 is TGTGCCACCAGCACCCTCCGGGGAGATACGCAGTATTTT. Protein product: CATSTLRGDTQYF.

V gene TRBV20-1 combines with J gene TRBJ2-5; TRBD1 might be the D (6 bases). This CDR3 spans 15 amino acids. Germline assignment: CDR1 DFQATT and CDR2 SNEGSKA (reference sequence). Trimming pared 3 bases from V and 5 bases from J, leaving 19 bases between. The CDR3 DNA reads TGCAGTGCTAGTCCCGGCCAGGGGAGTTCGGAGACCCAGTACTTC. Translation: CSASPGQGSSETQYF.

The CDR3 here is CASSVSGSKTGELFF. The CDR3 region has the DNA TGTGCCAGCAGCGTTAGCGGGAGTAAAACCGGGGAGCTGTTTTTT. V and J are TRBV13 and TRBJ2-2, with 9 bases aligning to TRBD2. V lost 5 bases to trimming and J lost 5 bases; unmatched junction nucleotides: 6. The CDR3 length is 15 residues. From germline, CDR1 is PRHDT and CDR2 FYEKMQ (reference sequence). Looking up the rest from reference TRBV13 and TRBJ2-2 gives the full variable domain: AAGVIQSPRHLIKEKRETATLKCYPIPRHDTVYWYQQGPGQDPQFLISFYEKMQSDKGSIPDRFSAQQFSDYHSELNMSSLELGDSALYFCASSVSGSKTGELFFGEGSRLTVL.

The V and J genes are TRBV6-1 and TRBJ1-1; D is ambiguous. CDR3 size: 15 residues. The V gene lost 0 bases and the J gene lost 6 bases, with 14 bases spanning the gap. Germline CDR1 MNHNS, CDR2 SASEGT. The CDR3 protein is CASSEAANGRAEAFF. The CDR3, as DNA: TGTGCCAGCAGTGAAGCGGCTAATGGGCGGGCTGAAGCTTTCTTT.

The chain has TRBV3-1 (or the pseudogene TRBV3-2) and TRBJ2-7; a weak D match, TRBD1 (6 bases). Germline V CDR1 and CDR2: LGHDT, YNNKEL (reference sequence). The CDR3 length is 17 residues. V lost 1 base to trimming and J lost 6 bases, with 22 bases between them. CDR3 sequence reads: CASSQAGQGLVAREQYF. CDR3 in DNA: TGTGCCAGCAGCCAAGCCGGTCAGGGGTTAGTTGCTCGCGAGCAGTACTTC.

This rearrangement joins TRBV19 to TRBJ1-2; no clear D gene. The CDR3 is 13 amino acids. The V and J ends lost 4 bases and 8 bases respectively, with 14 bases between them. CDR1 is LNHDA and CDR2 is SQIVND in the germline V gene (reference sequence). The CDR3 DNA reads TGTGCCAGTAGTAACCAGATGGGAGAAGGCTACACCTTC. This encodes CASSNQMGEGYTF.

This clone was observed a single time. The CDR3, as DNA: TGTGCCAGTAGTATAAGGGGACCCGGGACTAGCGGGAGGATCTACGAGCAGTACTTC. Its translation is CASSIRGPGTSGRIYEQYF. The gene calls are TRBV19 and TRBJ2-7; 15 nucleotides line up with TRBD2. The CDR3 consists of 19 residues. Per the germline V gene, CDR1 is LNHDA and CDR2 is SQIVND (reference sequence). V was pared by 2 bases and J by 3 bases, with 11 bases of the junction left unmatched.

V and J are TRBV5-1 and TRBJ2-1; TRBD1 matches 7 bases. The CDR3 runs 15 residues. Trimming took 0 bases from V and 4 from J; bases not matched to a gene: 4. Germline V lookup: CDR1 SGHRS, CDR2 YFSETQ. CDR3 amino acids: CASSLEQGPYNEQFF. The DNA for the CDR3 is TGCGCCAGCAGCTTGGAACAGGGGCCTTACAATGAGCAGTTCTTC.

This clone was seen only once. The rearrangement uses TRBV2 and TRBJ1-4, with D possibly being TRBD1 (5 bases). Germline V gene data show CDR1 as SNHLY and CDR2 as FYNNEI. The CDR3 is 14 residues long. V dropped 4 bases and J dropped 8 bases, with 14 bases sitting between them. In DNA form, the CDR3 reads TGTGCCAGCAGTGTGACGGGGGGTCGGGAAAAACTGTTTTTT. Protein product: CASSVTGGREKLFF.

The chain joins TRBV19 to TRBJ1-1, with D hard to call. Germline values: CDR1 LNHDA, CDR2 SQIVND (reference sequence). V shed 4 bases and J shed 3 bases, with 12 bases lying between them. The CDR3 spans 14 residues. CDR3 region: CASSTRLPHTEAFF. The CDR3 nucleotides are TGTGCCAGTAGTACCAGGTTGCCCCACACTGAAGCTTTCTTT. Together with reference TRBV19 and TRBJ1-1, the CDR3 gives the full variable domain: DGGITQSPKYLFRKEGQNVTLSCEQNLNHDAMYWYRQDPGQGLRLIYYSQIVNDFQKGDIAEGYSVSREKKESFPLTVTSAQKNPTAFYLCASSTRLPHTEAFFGQGTRLTVV.

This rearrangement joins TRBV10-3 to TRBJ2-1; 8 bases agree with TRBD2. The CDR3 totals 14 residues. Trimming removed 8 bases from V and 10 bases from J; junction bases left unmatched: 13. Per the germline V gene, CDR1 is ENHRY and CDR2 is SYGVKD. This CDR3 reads CAIGGSGGSFEQFF. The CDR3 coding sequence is TGTGCCATCGGAGGGAGCGGGGGATCATTCGAGCAGTTCTTC.

CDR3: CSASYQYTGELFF. CDR3 sequence (DNA): TGCAGTGCTAGTTACCAGTACACCGGGGAGCTGTTTTTT. The J gene is TRBJ2-2, the V gene TRBV20-1, with D uncertain. V was shortened by 3 bases and J by 3 bases, with 8 bases between the two germline ends. CDR1 is DFQATT and CDR2 is SNEGSKA in the germline V gene (reference sequence). The CDR3 covers 13 residues.

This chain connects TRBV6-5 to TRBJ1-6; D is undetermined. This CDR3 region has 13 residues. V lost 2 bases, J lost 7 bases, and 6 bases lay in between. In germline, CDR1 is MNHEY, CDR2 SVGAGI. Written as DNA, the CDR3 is TGTGCCAGCAGTTACGGGGAGAATTCACCCCTCCACTTT. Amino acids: CASSYGENSPLHF.

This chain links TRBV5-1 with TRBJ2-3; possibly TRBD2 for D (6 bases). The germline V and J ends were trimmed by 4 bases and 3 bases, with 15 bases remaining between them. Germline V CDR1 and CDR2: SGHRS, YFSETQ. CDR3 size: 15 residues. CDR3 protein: CASSPQTRKTDTQYF. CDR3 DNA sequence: TGCGCCAGCAGCCCTCAGACTAGAAAGACAGATACGCAGTATTTT.

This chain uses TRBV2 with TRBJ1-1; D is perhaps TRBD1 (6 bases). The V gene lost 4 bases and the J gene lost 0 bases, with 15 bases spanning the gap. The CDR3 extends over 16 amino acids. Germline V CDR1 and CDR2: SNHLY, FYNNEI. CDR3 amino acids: CASSARTVPMNTEAFF. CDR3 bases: TGTGCCAGCAGTGCCCGGACAGTGCCTATGAACACTGAAGCTTTCTTT.

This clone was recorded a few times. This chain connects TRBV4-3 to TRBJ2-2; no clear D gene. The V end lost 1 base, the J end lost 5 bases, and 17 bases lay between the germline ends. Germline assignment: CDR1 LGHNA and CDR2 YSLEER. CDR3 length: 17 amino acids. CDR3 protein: CASSQVSNIGRTGELFF. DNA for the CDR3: TGCGCCAGCAGCCAAGTTAGCAATATTGGTCGAACCGGGGAGCTGTTTTTT.

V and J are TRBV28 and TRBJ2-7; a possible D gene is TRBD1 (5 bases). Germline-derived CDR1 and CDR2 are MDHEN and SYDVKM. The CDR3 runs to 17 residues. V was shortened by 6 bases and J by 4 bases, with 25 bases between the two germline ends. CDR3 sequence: CASSSLAPQELRYEQYF. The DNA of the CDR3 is TGTGCCAGCAGCTCCCTGGCCCCACAGGAGCTTAGGTACGAGCAGTACTTC.

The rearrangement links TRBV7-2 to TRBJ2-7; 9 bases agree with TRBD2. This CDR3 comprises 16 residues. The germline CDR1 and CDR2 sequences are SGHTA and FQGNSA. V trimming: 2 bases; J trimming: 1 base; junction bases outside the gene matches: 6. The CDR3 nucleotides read TGTGCCAGCAGCTTAAATCCTAGCGGGGCATCCTACGAGCAGTACTTC. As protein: CASSLNPSGASYEQYF.

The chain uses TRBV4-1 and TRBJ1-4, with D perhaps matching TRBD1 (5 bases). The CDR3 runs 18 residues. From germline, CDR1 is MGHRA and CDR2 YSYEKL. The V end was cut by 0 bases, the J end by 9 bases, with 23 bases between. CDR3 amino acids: CASSQDSILGTSMKKLFF. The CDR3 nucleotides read TGCGCCAGCAGCCAAGATTCAATCCTCGGGACTTCGATGAAAAAACTGTTTTTT.

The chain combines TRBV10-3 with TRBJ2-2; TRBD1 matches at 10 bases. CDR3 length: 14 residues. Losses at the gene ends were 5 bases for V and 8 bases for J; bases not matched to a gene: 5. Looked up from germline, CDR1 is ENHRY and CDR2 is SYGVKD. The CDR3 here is CAISPDRGAGELFF. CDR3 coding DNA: TGTGCCATCAGTCCGGACAGGGGGGCGGGGGAGCTGTTTTTT.

The CDR3 reads CASSAVVNTEAFF. Here the CDR3 DNA reads TGCGCCAGCAGCGCGGTGGTGAACACTGAAGCTTTCTTT. V and J are TRBV5-1 and TRBJ1-1; the D is unclear. Germline V gives CDR1 SGHRS, CDR2 YFSETQ. CDR3 length: 13 amino acids. V was clipped by 4 bases and J by 0 bases, with 7 bases between them.

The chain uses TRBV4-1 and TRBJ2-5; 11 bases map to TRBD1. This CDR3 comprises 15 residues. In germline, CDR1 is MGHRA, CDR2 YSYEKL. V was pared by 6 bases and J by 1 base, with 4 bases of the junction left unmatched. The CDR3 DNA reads TGCGCCAGCAGTCGCGGGACAGGGGGCCAAGAGACCCAGTACTTC. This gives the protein CASSRGTGGQETQYF.